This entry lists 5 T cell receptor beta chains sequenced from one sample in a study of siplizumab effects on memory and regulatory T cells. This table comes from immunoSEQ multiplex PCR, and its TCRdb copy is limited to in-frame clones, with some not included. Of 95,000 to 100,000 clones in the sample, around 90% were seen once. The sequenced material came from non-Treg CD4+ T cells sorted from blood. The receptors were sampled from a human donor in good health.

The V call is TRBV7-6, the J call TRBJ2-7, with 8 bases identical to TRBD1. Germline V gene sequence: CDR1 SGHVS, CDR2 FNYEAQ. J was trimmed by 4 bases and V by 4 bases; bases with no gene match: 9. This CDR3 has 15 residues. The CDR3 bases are TGTGCCAGCAGCTCCCTGGACAGGGTGATATACGAGCAGTACTTC. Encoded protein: CASSSLDRVIYEQYF.

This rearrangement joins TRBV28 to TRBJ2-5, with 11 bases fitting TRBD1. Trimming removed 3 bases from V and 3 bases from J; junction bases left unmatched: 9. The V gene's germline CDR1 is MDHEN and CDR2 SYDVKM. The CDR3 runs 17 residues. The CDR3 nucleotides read TGTGCCAGCAGTTTTACCCCCGGGACAGGGGGGGAAGAGACCCAGTACTTC. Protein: CASSFTPGTGGEETQYF.

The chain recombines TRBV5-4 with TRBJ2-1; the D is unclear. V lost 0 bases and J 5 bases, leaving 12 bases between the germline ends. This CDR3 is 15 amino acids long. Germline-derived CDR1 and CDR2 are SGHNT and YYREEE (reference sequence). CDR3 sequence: CASSLVRAGNNEQFF. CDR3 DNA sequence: TGTGCCAGCAGCTTGGTACGGGCTGGAAACAATGAGCAGTTCTTC.

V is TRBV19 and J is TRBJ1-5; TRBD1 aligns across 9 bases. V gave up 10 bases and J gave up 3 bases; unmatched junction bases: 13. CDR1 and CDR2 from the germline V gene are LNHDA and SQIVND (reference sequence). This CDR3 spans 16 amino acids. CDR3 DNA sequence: TGTGCCACCAGAGGACACACAGGGGGCCCCAATCAGCCCCAGCATTTT. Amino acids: CATRGHTGGPNQPQHF. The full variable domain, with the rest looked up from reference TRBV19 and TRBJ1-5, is DGGITQSPKYLFRKEGQNVTLSCEQNLNHDAMYWYRQDPGQGLRLIYYSQIVNDFQKGDIAEGYSVSREKKESFPLTVTSAQKNPTAFYLCATRGHTGGPNQPQHFGDGTRLSIL.

The CDR3 loop reads CASSDVDFEFYEQYF. Here the CDR3 DNA reads TGTGCCAGCAGCGACGTAGACTTCGAATTCTACGAGCAGTACTTC. The V call is TRBV11-2, the J call TRBJ2-7, with unresolved D. The germline gives CDR1 SGHAT, CDR2 FQNNGV. The CDR3 consists of 15 residues. V was shortened by 5 bases and J by 3 bases, with 17 bases between the two germline ends.